This T cell receptor (beta chain) comes out of a study of human T cells and chemical hapten exposure. Original handling: Approximately 100,000 TCRs per sample was the median, with a range of about 20,000 to 690,600. TCRdb processed the 5' RACE reads anew with MiXCR; each CDR3 protein has one entry. For this entry, the V and J calls and clone size follow TCRdb and not the study's own pipeline. The table lists around 80,000 distinct CDR3 sequences, around 15% of them singletons, with under 7.5% in the top ten. General study points: DPC sensitization produced no change in TCRs with frequency above 1 in 1000.

The CDR3 contains 14 residues. Trimming cost V 2 bases and J 5 bases; bases outside gene matches: 5. Per the germline V gene, CDR1 is MDHEN and CDR2 is SYDVKM. This clonotype was recorded a few times. Its target is unknown. Total RNA was extracted from unfractionated whole blood. The V and J genes are TRBV28 and TRBJ2-7; 8 nucleotides agree with TRBD1. The receptor was derived from a female donor in good health. In nucleotides, the CDR3 is TGTGCCAGCAGTTTACCAGGGGGCATGGACGAGCAGTACTTC. It yields the protein CASSLPGGMDEQYF.